This T cell receptor (beta chain) was sequenced during a study of blood T cell repertoires in COVID-19. Study background: Sites in the United States, Italy and Spain provided acute and convalescent COVID-19 samples. PBMCs, B-cell-depleted T cells, or T cells provided the cDNA or gDNA that made up the material.

V was clipped by 5 bases and J by 7 bases; unmatched bases: 21. The CDR3 runs 18 residues. CDR1 and CDR2 (germline): SGHRS, YFSETQ. In the original analysis: Amplification of reference gene primers was used by the study to estimate nucleated cell counts. The protocol was immunoSEQ multiplex PCR, while the TCRdb copy is restricted to in-frame clones and leaves out a portion. That table gives V, J and clone size, and the DNA gave D and trimming. Among about 150,000 clones listed, around three quarters were seen once. Sequencing input: peripheral blood. This clonotype originated in a man aged 45 to 65 with acute or convalescent COVID-19. The V call is TRBV5-1, the J call TRBJ1-1, with 9 positions matching TRBD1. CDR3 nucleotide sequence: TGCGCCAGCAGTTCAAAACAGGGGGCGGCCGCCGCGGTCCGTGAAGCTTTCTTT. Amino acid sequence: CASSSKQGAAAAVREAFF.